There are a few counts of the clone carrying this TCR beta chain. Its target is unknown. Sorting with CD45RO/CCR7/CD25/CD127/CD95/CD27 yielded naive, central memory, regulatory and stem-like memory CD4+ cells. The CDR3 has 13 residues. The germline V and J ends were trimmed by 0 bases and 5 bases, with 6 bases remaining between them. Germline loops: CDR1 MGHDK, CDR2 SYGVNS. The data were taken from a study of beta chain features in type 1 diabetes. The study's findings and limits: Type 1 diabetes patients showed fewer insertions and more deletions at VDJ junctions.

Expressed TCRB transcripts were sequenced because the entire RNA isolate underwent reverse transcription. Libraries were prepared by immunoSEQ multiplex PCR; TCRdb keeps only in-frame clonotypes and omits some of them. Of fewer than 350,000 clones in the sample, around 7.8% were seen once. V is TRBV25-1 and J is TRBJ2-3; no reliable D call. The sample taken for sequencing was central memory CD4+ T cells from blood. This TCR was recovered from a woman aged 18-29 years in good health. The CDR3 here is CASSEYFKDTQYF. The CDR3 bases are TGTGCCAGCAGTGAATATTTCAAAGATACGCAGTATTTT.